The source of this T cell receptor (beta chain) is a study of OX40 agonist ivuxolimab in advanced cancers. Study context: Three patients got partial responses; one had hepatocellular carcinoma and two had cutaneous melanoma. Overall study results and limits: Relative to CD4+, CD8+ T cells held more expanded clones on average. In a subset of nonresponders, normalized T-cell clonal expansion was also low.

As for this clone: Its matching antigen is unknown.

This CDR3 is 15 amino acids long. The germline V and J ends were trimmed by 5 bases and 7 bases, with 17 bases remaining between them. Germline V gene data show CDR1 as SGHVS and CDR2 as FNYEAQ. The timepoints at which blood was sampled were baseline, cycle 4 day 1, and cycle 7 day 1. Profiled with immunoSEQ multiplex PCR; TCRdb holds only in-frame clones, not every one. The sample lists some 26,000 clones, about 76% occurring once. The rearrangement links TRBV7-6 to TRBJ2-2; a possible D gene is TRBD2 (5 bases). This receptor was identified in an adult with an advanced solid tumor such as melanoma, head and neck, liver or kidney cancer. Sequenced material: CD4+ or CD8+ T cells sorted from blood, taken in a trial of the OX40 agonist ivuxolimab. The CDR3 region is CASSQGLVGDGELFF. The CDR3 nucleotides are TGTGCCAGCAGCCAAGGGCTCGTCGGGGACGGGGAGCTGTTTTTT.